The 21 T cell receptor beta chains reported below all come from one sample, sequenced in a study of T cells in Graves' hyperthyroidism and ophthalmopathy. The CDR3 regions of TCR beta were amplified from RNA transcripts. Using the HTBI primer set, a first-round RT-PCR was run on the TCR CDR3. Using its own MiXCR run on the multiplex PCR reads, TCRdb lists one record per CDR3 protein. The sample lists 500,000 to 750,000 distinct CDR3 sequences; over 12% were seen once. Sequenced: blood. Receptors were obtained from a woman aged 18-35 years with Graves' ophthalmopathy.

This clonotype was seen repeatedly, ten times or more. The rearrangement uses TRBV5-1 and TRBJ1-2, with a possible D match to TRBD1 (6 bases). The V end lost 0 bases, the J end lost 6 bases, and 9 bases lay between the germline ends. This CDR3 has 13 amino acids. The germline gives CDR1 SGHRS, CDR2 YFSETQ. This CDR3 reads CASSLGGQDGYTF. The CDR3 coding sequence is TGCGCCAGCAGCTTGGGGGGGCAGGATGGCTACACCTTC. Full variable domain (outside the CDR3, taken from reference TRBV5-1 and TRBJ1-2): KAGVTQTPRYLIKTRGQQVTLSCSPISGHRSVSWYQQTPGQGLQFLFEYFSETQRNKGNFPGRFSGRQFSNSRSEMNVSTLELGDSALYLCASSLGGQDGYTFGSGTRLTVV.

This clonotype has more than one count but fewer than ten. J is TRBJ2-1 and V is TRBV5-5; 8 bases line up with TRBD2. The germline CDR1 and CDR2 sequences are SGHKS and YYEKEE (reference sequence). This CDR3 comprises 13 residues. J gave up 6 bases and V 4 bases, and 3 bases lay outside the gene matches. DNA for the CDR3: TGTGCCAGCAGCCGGACTAGCCTCAATGAGCAGTTCTTC. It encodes CASSRTSLNEQFF.

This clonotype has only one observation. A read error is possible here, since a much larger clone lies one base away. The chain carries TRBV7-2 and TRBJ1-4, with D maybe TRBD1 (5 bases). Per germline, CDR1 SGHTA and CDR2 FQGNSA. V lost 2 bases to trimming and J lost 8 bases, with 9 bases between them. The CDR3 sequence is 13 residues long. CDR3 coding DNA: TGTACCAGCAGCTTATTCGAGGGGGAAAAACTGTTTTTT. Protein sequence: CTSSLFEGEKLFF.

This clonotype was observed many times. The CDR3 reads CASSQTSAGELFF. The CDR3 bases are TGTGCCAGCAGCCAGACTAGCGCCGGGGAGCTGTTTTTT. The chain couples TRBV7-2 to TRBJ2-2; 8 bases fit TRBD2. The germline CDR1 and CDR2 sequences are SGHTA and FQGNSA. J gave up 6 bases and V 5 bases, and 2 bases lay outside the gene matches. This CDR3 has 13 amino acids.

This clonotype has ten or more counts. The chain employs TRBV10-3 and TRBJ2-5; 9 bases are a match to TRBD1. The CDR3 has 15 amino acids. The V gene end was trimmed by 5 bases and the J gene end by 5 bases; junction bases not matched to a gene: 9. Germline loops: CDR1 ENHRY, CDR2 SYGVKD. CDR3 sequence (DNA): TGTGCCATCAGTTTAGACAGGGGGAGTCCGGAGACCCAGTACTTC. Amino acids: CAISLDRGSPETQYF.

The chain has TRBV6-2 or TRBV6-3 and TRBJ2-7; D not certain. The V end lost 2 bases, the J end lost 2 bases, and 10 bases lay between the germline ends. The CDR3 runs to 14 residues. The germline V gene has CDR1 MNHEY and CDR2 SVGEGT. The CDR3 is CASSYRSGAYEQYF. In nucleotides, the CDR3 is TGTGCCAGCAGTTACCGCTCGGGTGCCTACGAGCAGTACTTC.

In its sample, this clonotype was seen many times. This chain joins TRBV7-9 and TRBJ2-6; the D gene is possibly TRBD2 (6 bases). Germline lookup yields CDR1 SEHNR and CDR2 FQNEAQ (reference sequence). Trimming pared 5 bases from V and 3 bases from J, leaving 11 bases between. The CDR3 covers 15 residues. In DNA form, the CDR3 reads TGTGCCAGCAGCCGTCGGGGGAATGGGGCCAACGTCCTGACTTTC. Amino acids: CASSRRGNGANVLTF.

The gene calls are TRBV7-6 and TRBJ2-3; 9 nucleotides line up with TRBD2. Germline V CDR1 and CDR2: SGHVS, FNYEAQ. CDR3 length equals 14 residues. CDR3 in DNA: TGTGTCAGTAGAGCGGGAGGACGCACAGATACGCAGTATTTT. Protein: CVSRAGGRTDTQYF.

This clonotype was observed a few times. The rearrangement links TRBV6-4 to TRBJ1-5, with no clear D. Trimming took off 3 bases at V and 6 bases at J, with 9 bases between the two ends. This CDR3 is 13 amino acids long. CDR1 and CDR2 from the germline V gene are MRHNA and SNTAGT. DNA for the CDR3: TGTGCCAGCAGTGAGAGGATCGGTCAGCCCCAGCATTTT. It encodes CASSERIGQPQHF.

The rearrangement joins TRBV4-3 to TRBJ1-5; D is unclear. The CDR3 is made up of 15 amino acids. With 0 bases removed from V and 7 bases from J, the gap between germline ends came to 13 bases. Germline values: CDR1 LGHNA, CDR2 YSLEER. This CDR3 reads CASSQDWAGQQPQHF. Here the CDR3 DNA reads TGCGCCAGCAGCCAAGATTGGGCCGGGCAGCAGCCCCAGCATTTT.

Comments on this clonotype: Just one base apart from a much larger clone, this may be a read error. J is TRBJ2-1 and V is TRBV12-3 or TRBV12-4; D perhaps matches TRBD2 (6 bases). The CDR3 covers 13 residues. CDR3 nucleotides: TGTGCCAGCAGTCCCCGGGACTTCAATGAGCAGCTCTTC. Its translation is CASSPRDFNEQLF.

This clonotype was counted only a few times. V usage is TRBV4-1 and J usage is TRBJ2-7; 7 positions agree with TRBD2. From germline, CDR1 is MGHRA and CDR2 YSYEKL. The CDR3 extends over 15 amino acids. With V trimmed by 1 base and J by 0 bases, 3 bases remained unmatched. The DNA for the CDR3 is TGCGCCAGCAGCCAAGGGACTAGTAGCTCCTACGAGCAGTACTTC. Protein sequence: CASSQGTSSSYEQYF.

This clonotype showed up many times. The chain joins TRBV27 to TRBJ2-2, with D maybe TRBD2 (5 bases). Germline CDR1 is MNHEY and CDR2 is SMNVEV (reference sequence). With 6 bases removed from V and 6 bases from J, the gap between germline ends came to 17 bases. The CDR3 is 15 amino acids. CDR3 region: CASSPEAGVPGELFF. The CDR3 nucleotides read TGTGCCAGCAGCCCCGAGGCCGGGGTCCCCGGGGAGCTGTTTTTT.

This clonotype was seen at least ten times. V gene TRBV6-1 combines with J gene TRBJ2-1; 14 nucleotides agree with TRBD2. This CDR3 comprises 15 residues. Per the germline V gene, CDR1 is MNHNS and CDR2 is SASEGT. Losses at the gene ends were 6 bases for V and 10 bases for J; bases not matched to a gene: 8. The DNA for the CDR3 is TGTGCCAGCAGAGAGGGACTAGCGGGAGTTAGCGAGCAGTTCTTC. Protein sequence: CASREGLAGVSEQFF.

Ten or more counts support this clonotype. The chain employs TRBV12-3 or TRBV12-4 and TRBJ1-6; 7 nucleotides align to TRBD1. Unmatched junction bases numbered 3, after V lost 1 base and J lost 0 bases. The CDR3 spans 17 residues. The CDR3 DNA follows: TGTGCCAGCAGTTTAGGGACAGGCGACTCCTATAATTCACCCCTCCACTTT. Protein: CASSLGTGDSYNSPLHF.

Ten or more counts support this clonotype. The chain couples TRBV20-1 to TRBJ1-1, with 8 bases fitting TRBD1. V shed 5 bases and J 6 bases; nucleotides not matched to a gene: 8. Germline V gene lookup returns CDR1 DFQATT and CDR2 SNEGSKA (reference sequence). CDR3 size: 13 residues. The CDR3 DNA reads TGCAGTGCTGCCGACAGGGGCTGGGCTGAAGCTTTCTTT. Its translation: CSAADRGWAEAFF.

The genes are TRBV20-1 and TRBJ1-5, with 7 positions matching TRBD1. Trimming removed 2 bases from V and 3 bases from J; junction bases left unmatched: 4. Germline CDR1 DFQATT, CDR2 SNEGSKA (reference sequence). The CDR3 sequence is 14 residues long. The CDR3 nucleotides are TGCAGTGCTAGATTGACAGGGTTCAATCAGCCCCAGCATTTT. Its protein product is CSARLTGFNQPQHF.

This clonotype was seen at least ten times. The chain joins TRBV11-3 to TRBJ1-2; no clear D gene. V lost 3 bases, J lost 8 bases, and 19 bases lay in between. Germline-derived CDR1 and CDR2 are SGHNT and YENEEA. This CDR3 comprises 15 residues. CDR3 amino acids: CASSFTDLQAGGYTF. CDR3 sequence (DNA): TGTGCCAGCAGCTTCACGGACCTCCAAGCGGGGGGCTACACCTTC.

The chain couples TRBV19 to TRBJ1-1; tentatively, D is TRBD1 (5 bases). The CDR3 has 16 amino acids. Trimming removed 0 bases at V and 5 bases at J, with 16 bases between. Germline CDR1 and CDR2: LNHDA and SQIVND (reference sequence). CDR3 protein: CASSIDLGAVGTEAFF. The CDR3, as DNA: TGTGCCAGTAGTATAGATCTTGGGGCAGTTGGGACTGAAGCTTTCTTT.

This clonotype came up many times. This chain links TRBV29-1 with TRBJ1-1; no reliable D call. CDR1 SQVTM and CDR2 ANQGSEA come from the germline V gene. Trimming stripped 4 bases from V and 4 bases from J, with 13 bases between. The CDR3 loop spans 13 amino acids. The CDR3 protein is CSVGDSWGTEAFF. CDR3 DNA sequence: TGCAGCGTTGGCGATTCCTGGGGCACTGAAGCTTTCTTT.

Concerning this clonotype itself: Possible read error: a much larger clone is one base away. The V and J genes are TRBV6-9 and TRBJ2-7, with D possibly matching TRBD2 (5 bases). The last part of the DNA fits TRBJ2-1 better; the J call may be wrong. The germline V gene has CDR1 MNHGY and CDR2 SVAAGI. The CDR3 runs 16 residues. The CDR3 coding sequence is TGTGCCAGCAGTTTCGCGCCTGGACTGACCTCCTACGAGCAGTTCTTC. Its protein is CASSFAPGLTSYEQFF.